This T cell receptor beta chain derives from a study of radiotherapy plus CTLA-4 blockade in lung cancer. This table comes from immunoSEQ multiplex PCR, and its TCRdb copy is limited to in-frame clones, with some not included. The sample consists of tens of thousands of clones, approximately 84% of them appearing once. This CDR3 spans 11 amino acids. This specimen was peripheral blood, taken from a patient treated with radiotherapy plus ipilimumab. This clonotype was obtained from a human donor with non-small cell lung cancer whose response to radiotherapy plus ipilimumab could not be evaluated. The chain links TRBV21-1 to TRBJ2-1; the table's TRBD2 call for D was not verified on the DNA. TRBV21-1 is reported as a pseudogene. CDR3 sequence (DNA): TGTGCCAGCAGCAAAGAAAAATCTTGGTTCTTC. Amino acids: CASSKEKSWFF.